Each of the 31 T cell receptor beta chains below was sequenced from the same sample in a study of T cell responses to AZD1222 COVID-19 vaccine. Measured with immunoSEQ multiplex PCR; TCRdb has only the in-frame clones, and not every one. The table has 90,000 to 120,000 clones, around 86% seen once. This material consisted of peripheral blood, taken 28 days after the second dose of the MenACWY control vaccine. The receptors shown here come from an adult who received the MenACWY meningococcal vaccine as a control.

The table lists this clone with a count of one. The gene calls are TRBV3-1 (or the pseudogene TRBV3-2) and TRBJ1-2, with a possible D match to TRBD1 (6 bases). The CDR3 runs to 15 residues. The V gene lost 3 bases and the J gene lost 2 bases, with 13 bases spanning the gap. CDR1 is LGHDT, CDR2 YNNKEL, per germline (reference sequence). The CDR3 loop reads CASSHEGQFNYGYTF. The CDR3, as DNA: TGTGCCAGCAGCCACGAAGGACAGTTCAACTATGGCTACACCTTC.

The chain couples TRBV6-1 to TRBJ1-1, with no clear D. This CDR3 comprises 14 residues. Per germline, CDR1 MNHNS and CDR2 SASEGT. V lost 3 bases, J lost 4 bases, and 12 bases lay in between. CDR3 protein: CASSEEELSTEAFF. CDR3 in DNA: TGTGCCAGCAGTGAGGAGGAATTGAGCACTGAAGCTTTCTTT.

The chain recombines TRBV7-9 with TRBJ2-6, with D unresolved. This CDR3 has 12 residues. V lost 1 base, J lost 5 bases, and 0 bases lay in between. Germline V lookup: CDR1 SEHNR, CDR2 FQNEAQ (reference sequence). The DNA for the CDR3 is TGTGCCAGCAGCTTAGGGGCCAACGTCCTGACTTTC. Translation: CASSLGANVLTF.

A remark on this clone: Other DNA sequences within the sample encode an identical CDR3. V gene TRBV7-2 combines with J gene TRBJ1-4, with D possibly matching TRBD1 (6 bases). The length of the CDR3 is 14 residues. V lost 6 bases and J lost 5, with 13 bases in between. The germline gives CDR1 SGHTA, CDR2 FQGNSA. CDR3: CASRSGATNEKLFF. The CDR3 region has the DNA TGTGCCAGCAGGTCAGGGGCCACAAATGAAAAACTGTTTTTT.

The chain has TRBV7-2 and TRBJ1-1, with D hard to call. Germline V CDR1 and CDR2: SGHTA, FQGNSA. The CDR3 consists of 13 residues. Deletions cut 2 bases from V and 5 bases from J, with 9 bases between. Here the CDR3 DNA reads TGTGCCAGCAGCTTAAAGGCAGAAACTGAAGCTTTCTTT. It encodes CASSLKAETEAFF.

The chain uses TRBV19 and TRBJ1-1, with D perhaps TRBD1 (5 bases). The CDR3 has 14 amino acids. Germline CDR1 LNHDA, CDR2 SQIVND (reference sequence). V was shortened by 6 bases and J by 1 base, with 12 bases between the two germline ends. The CDR3 nucleotides read TGTGCCAGTAGCCGACAGATATCGAACACTGAAGCTTTCTTT. It yields the protein CASSRQISNTEAFF.

The genes are TRBV28 and TRBJ2-3; 11 bases agree with TRBD2. The CDR3 is 20 residues long. Looked up from germline, CDR1 is MDHEN and CDR2 is SYDVKM. J was trimmed by 1 base and V by 6 bases; bases with no gene match: 18. CDR3 residues: CASSPLGSGGALRGTDTQYF. Written as DNA, the CDR3 is TGTGCCAGCAGCCCTCTAGGTAGCGGGGGGGCCCTGCGGGGCACAGATACGCAGTATTTT.

V usage is TRBV18 and J usage is TRBJ1-5; 9 nucleotides line up with TRBD1. V trimming: 2 bases; J trimming: 7 bases; junction bases outside the gene matches: 3. Germline V gives CDR1 KGHSH, CDR2 LQKENI. This CDR3 is 14 amino acids long. The CDR3 DNA sequence: TGTGCCAGCTCACCAACAGGGGGCATACAGCCCCAGCATTTT. Protein sequence: CASSPTGGIQPQHF.

The chain employs TRBV3-1 (or the pseudogene TRBV3-2) and TRBJ2-4; TRBD1 matches at 8 bases. This CDR3 is 17 amino acids long. V lost 1 base to trimming and J lost 5 bases; unmatched junction nucleotides: 10. CDR1 is LGHDT and CDR2 is YNNKEL in the germline V gene (reference sequence). The DNA for the CDR3 is TGTGCCAGCAGCCAAGGGGGCGGGACAGGCGGGCAAAACATTCAGTACTTC. Encoded protein: CASSQGGGTGGQNIQYF.

The chain links TRBV27 to TRBJ2-3, with D uncertain. The CDR3 has 13 residues. Germline lookup yields CDR1 MNHEY and CDR2 SMNVEV (reference sequence). V dropped 6 bases and J dropped 4 bases, with 11 bases sitting between them. Here the CDR3 reads CASSSSWSDTQYF. The CDR3 DNA is TGTGCCAGCAGCTCATCGTGGTCAGATACGCAGTATTTT.

The rearrangement joins TRBV27 to TRBJ2-1; D is unclear. The CDR3 runs 13 residues. Germline V lookup: CDR1 MNHEY, CDR2 SMNVEV (reference sequence). V dropped 2 bases and J dropped 3 bases, with 5 bases sitting between them. The CDR3 DNA reads TGTGCCAGCAGTTTAGACCACTACAATGAGCAGTTCTTC. Translated: CASSLDHYNEQFF.

This sequence joins TRBV5-1 and TRBJ1-1; a possible D gene is TRBD1 (5 bases). Germline values: CDR1 SGHRS, CDR2 YFSETQ. The V and J ends lost 4 bases and 2 bases respectively, with 12 bases between them. The CDR3 consists of 14 residues. The CDR3 here is CASSHFDRNTEAFF. CDR3 in DNA: TGCGCCAGCAGCCACTTCGACAGAAACACTGAAGCTTTCTTT.

The chain carries TRBV10-3 and TRBJ2-3; 7 bases are a match to TRBD1. CDR1 and CDR2 (germline): ENHRY, SYGVKD. The CDR3 contains 14 residues. After removal of 7 bases from V and 0 bases from J, the junction contained 4 bases not matched to a gene. The CDR3 coding sequence is TGTGCCATCAATAAGGGGGCTAGCACAGATACGCAGTATTTT. Protein: CAINKGASTDTQYF.

This clone is a singleton in its sample. The chain is built from TRBV6-1 and TRBJ1-2, with 10 nucleotides matching TRBD1. The CDR3 runs to 16 residues. Per the germline V gene, CDR1 is MNHNS and CDR2 is SASEGT. Germline trimming cut 2 bases from V and 5 bases from J; bases unmatched to any gene: 8. The CDR3 DNA is TGTGCCAGCAGTGAACTCCTAGACAGGGGGCATTATGGCTACACCTTC. Its protein product is CASSELLDRGHYGYTF.

The chain links TRBV28 to TRBJ1-2; tentatively, D is TRBD1 (5 bases). This CDR3 contains 17 residues. Trimming stripped 5 bases from V and 4 bases from J, with 23 bases between. From germline, CDR1 is MDHEN and CDR2 SYDVKM. CDR3 coding DNA: TGTGCCAGCAGTCCCCGAGATGTTCGGGGCAGCTTCTATGGCTACACCTTC. The encoded protein is CASSPRDVRGSFYGYTF.

This rearrangement joins TRBV29-1 to TRBJ2-3; possible D gene TRBD1, 5 bases. Deletions cut 5 bases from V and 3 bases from J, with 12 bases between. Germline V CDR1 and CDR2: SQVTM, ANQGSEA. CDR3 length: 13 amino acids. The CDR3 DNA sequence: TGCAGCGTTACTGGGGCGCAGACAGATACGCAGTATTTT. Translating gives CSVTGAQTDTQYF.

The V call is TRBV3-1 (or the pseudogene TRBV3-2), the J call TRBJ1-5; D call uncertain. CDR3 size: 16 residues. Germline CDR1 LGHDT, CDR2 YNNKEL (reference sequence). V lost 0 bases and J 0 bases, leaving 9 bases between the germline ends. The CDR3 DNA reads as TGTGCCAGCAGCCAAGATGGAGTAAATAGCAATCAGCCCCAGCATTTT. Its protein is CASSQDGVNSNQPQHF.

The V gene is TRBV28, the J gene TRBJ2-4, with 10 bases lining up with TRBD2. The J segment lost 0 bases and the V segment lost 3 bases, leaving 14 bases of the junction unmatched. This CDR3 has 20 amino acids. The germline gives CDR1 MDHEN, CDR2 SYDVKM. The CDR3 DNA reads TGTGCCAGCAGTTTGGGGACTTGGGCTAGCGGGGGCTTAGCCAAAAACATTCAGTACTTC. Translated, it gives CASSLGTWASGGLAKNIQYF.

This chain links TRBV7-2 with TRBJ2-1; either TRBD1 or TRBD2 may supply D (6 bases each). The CDR3 is 13 residues long. V lost 0 bases and J lost 13, with 13 bases in between. The germline gives CDR1 SGHTA, CDR2 FQGNSA. The CDR3 bases are TGTGCCAGCAGCTTAGCGGGGACGGGGGCCCAGTTCTTC. Encoded protein: CASSLAGTGAQFF.

This clone was recorded only once. The chain employs TRBV11-2 and TRBJ2-3; D is perhaps TRBD2 (5 bases). CDR3 length: 13 amino acids. The germline V gene has CDR1 SGHAT and CDR2 FQNNGV. V dropped 6 bases and J dropped 5 bases, with 12 bases sitting between them. CDR3 region: CASRAAGGDTQYF. The CDR3 coding sequence is TGTGCCAGCAGGGCCGCTGGAGGAGATACGCAGTATTTT.

Here the CDR3 DNA reads TGTGCCAGCAGCCGGATAGACAGGGGGAACACTGAAGCTTTCTTT. Its protein product is CASSRIDRGNTEAFF. This rearrangement joins TRBV6-5 to TRBJ1-1, with 8 bases fitting TRBD1. Germline V lookup: CDR1 MNHEY, CDR2 SVGAGI. J lost 1 base, V lost 6 bases, and 7 bases had no gene match. This CDR3 has 15 residues.

J is TRBJ1-4 and V is TRBV30, with 7 positions matching TRBD1. Trimming at V came to 8 bases and at J to 6 bases, leaving 3 bases not matched to a gene. CDR1 is GTSNPN and CDR2 is SVGIG in the germline V gene (reference sequence). This CDR3 comprises 11 residues. CDR3 sequence (DNA): TGTGCCGTAACAGGGGATGAAAAACTGTTTTTT. Its protein is CAVTGDEKLFF.

The gene calls are TRBV14 and TRBJ2-1; the D gene could be TRBD1 or TRBD2 (5 bases each). The V end was cut by 2 bases, the J end by 0 bases, with 14 bases between. CDR1 and CDR2 from the germline V gene are SGHDN and FVKESK. The CDR3 spans 17 residues. The CDR3 sequence is CASSQRNGGFSYNEQFF. For the CDR3, the DNA is TGTGCCAGCAGCCAAAGAAATGGGGGTTTCTCCTACAATGAGCAGTTCTTC.

This clone was counted only a few times. The rearrangement joins TRBV6-2 or TRBV6-3 to TRBJ1-2; D remains unclear. Germline V lookup: CDR1 MNHEY, CDR2 SVGEGT. The V gene lost 5 bases and the J gene lost 6 bases, with 13 bases spanning the gap. This CDR3 has 13 residues. The CDR3 DNA follows: TGTGCCAGCAGTCGACCGGATATGGATGGCTACACCTTC. Its translation: CASSRPDMDGYTF.

The rearrangement joins TRBV4-3 to TRBJ2-7, with no clear D. This CDR3 is 15 amino acids long. Germline CDR1 LGHNA, CDR2 YSLEER. V gave up 2 bases and J gave up 0 bases, with 11 bases separating them. Here the CDR3 DNA reads TGCGCCAGCAGCCAACGGCAGGTTTCCTCCTACGAGCAGTACTTC. This translates into CASSQRQVSSYEQYF.

The rearrangement joins TRBV6-2 or TRBV6-3 to TRBJ1-5; the D gene is possibly TRBD1 (5 bases). The germline V and J ends were trimmed by 1 base and 2 bases, with 9 bases remaining between them. This CDR3 comprises 15 residues. CDR1 is MNHEY and CDR2 is SVGEGT in the germline V gene. CDR3 amino acids: CASSYLSGRNQPQHF. Written as DNA, the CDR3 is TGTGCCAGCAGTTACTTGTCAGGGCGCAATCAGCCCCAGCATTTT.

This clone has a single count. This chain joins TRBV7-2 and TRBJ2-5; 10 bases line up with TRBD2. The CDR3 consists of 19 residues. V shed 5 bases, J shed 5 bases, and the junction held 20 bases outside the gene matches. CDR1 SGHTA and CDR2 FQGNSA come from the germline V gene. The CDR3 region has the DNA TGTGCCAGCAGCACCGGACTAGCGGATATATATATACATGCGGAGACCCAGTACTTC. It encodes CASSTGLADIYIHAETQYF.

The genes are TRBV6-2 or TRBV6-3 and TRBJ1-2, with D uncertain. CDR1 and CDR2 from the germline V gene are MNHEY and SVGEGT. V was shortened by 5 bases and J by 5 bases, with 6 bases between the two germline ends. The CDR3 totals 11 residues. The CDR3 nucleotides read TGTGCCAGCAGTCAACAGTATGGCTACACCTTC. It encodes CASSQQYGYTF.

This clone was observed once. This sequence joins TRBV7-2 and TRBJ2-3, with 10 bases aligning to TRBD2. CDR1 is SGHTA and CDR2 is FQGNSA in the germline V gene. This CDR3 contains 15 residues. V lost 4 bases and J lost 5; bases outside the gene matches: 6. Here the CDR3 DNA reads TGTGCCAGCAGCTCGAGGTCTAGCGGGGGAGATACGCAGTATTTT. Its translation is CASSSRSSGGDTQYF.

The gene calls are TRBV7-8 and TRBJ2-7, with 9 bases lining up with TRBD1. The CDR3 is 14 residues long. V lost 5 bases, J lost 6 bases, and 8 bases stayed unmatched. Per germline, CDR1 SGHVS and CDR2 FQNEAQ. This CDR3 is CASSLPGTGSEQYF. Written as DNA, the CDR3 is TGTGCCAGCAGCCTACCCGGGACAGGGTCCGAGCAGTACTTC.

This chain uses TRBV7-2 with TRBJ2-2, with D perhaps TRBD2 (5 bases). Germline assignment: CDR1 SGHTA and CDR2 FQGNSA. Trimming left V 2 bases short and J 5 bases short, with 12 bases between. The CDR3 runs 15 residues. The CDR3 loop is CASSLTSPGTGELFF. The CDR3 bases are TGTGCCAGCAGCTTAACATCCCCGGGGACCGGGGAGCTGTTTTTT.